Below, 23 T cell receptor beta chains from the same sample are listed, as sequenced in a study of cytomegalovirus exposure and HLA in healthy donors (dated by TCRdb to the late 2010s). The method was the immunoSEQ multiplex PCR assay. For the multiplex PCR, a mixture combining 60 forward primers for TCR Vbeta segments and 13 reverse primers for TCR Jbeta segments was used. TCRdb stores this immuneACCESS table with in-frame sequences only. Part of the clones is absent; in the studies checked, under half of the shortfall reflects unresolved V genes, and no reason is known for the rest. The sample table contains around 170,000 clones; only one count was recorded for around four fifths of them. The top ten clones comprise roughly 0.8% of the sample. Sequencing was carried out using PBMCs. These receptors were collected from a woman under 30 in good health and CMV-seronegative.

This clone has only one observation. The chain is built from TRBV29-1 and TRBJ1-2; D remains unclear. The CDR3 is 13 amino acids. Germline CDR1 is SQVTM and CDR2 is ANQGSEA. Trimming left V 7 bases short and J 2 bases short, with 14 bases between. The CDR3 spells CSAGGLGNYGYTF. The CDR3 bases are TGCAGCGCGGGAGGGTTAGGGAACTATGGCTACACCTTC.

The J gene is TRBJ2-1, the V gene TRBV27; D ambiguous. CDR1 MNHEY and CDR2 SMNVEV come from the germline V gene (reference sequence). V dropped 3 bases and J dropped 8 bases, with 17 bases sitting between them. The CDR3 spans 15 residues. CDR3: CASSFRPTVPYEQFF. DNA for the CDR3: TGTGCCAGCAGTTTTCGACCGACTGTCCCCTATGAGCAGTTCTTC.

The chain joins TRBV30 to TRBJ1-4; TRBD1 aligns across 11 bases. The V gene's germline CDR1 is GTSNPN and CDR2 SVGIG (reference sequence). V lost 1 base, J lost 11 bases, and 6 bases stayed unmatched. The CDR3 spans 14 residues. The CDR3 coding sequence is TGTGCCTGGAGTGAAGGGACAGGGGGAGACAAACTGTTTTTT. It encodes CAWSEGTGGDKLFF.

The chain's CDR3 is CASSSRTDNEQFF. The CDR3 DNA is TGTGCCAGCAGCTCACGGACAGACAATGAGCAGTTCTTC. V usage is TRBV7-7 and J usage is TRBJ2-1; weak D call: TRBD1 (6 bases). Germline values: CDR1 SSHAT, CDR2 FNYEAQ (reference sequence). V was clipped by 4 bases and J by 5 bases, with 9 bases between them. The CDR3 is 13 amino acids.

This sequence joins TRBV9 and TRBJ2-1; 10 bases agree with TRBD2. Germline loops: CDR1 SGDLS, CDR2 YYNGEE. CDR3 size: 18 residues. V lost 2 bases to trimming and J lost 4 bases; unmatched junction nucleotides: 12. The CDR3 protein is CASSVGIGTSGEYNEQFF. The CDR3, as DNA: TGTGCCAGCAGCGTTGGGATCGGAACTAGCGGGGAGTACAATGAGCAGTTCTTC.

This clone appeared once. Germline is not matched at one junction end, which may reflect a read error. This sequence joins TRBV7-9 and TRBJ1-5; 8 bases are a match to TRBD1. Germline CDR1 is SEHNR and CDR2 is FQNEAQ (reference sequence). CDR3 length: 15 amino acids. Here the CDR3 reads CSSSYTGGINQPQHF. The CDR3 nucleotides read TGTTCCAGCAGCTATACAGGGGGAATAAATCAGCCCCAGCATTTT.

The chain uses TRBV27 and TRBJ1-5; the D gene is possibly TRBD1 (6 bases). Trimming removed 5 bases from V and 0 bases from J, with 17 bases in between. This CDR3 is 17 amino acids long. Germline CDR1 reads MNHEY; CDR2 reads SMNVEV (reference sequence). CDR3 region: CASSPGQGAYSNQPQHF. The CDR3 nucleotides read TGTGCCAGCAGTCCGGGACAAGGGGCATATAGCAATCAGCCCCAGCATTTT.

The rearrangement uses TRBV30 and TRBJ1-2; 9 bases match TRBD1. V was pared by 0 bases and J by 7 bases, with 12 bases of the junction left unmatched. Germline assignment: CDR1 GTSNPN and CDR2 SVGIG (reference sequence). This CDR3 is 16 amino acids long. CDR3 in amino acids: CAWSVRWGTGMPGYTF. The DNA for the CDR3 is TGTGCCTGGAGTGTGAGGTGGGGGACAGGGATGCCTGGCTACACCTTC. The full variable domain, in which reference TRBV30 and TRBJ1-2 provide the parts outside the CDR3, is SQTIHQWPATLVQPVGSPLSLECTVEGTSNPNLYWYRQAAGRGLQLLFYSVGIGQISSEVPQNLSASRPQDRQFILSSKKLLLSDSGFYLCAWSVRWGTGMPGYTFGSGTRLTVV.

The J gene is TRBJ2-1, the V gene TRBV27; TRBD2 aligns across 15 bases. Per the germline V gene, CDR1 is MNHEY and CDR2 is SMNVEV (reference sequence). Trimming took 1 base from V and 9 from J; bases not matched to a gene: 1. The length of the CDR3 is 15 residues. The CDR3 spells CASSLWGLAGGEQFF. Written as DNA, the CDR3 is TGTGCCAGCAGTTTATGGGGACTAGCGGGAGGTGAGCAGTTCTTC.

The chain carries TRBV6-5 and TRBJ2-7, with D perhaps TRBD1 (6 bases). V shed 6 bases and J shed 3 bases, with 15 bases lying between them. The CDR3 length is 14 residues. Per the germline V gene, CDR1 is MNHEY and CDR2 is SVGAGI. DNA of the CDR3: TGTGCCAGCAGGTTACAGGGTTGGGTCTACGAGCAGTACTTC. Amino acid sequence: CASRLQGWVYEQYF.

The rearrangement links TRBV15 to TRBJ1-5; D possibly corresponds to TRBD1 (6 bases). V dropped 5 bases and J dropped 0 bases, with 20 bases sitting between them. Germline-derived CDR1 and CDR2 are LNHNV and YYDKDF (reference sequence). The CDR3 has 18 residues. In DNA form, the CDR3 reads TGTGCCACCAGCCCAAGTTCCGGACAGATCTATAGCAATCAGCCCCAGCATTTT. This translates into CATSPSSGQIYSNQPQHF.

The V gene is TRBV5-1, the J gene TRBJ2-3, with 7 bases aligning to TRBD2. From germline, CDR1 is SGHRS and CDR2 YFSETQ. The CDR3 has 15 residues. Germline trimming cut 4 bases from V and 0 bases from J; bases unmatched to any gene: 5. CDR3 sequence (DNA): TGCGCCAGCAGCCTAGCGGACCGTAGCACAGATACGCAGTATTTT. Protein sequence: CASSLADRSTDTQYF.

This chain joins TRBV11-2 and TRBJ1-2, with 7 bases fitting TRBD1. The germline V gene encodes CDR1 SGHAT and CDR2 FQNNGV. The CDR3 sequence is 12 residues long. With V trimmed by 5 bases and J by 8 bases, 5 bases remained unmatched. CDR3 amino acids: CASSPTGRGYTF. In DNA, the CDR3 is TGTGCCAGCAGCCCGACAGGGCGGGGCTACACCTTC. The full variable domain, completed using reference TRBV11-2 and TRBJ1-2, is EAGVAQSPRYKIIEKRQSVAFWCNPISGHATLYWYQQILGQGPKLLIQFQNNGVVDDSQLPKDRFSAERLKGVDSTLKIQPAKLEDSAVYLCASSPTGRGYTFGSGTRLTVV.

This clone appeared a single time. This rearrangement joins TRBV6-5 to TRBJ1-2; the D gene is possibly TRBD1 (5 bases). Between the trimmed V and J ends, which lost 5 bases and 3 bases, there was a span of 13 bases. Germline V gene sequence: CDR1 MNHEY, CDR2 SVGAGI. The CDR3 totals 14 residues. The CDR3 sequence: CASSRPTADYGYTF. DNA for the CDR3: TGTGCCAGCAGTCGTCCGACAGCAGACTATGGCTACACCTTC.

CDR3 coding DNA: TGTGCCTGGAGTCCACATGAAGGGAGAGAAGCTTTCTTT. This codes for CAWSPHEGREAFF. The rearrangement joins TRBV30 to TRBJ1-1; no reliable D call. The CDR3 totals 13 residues. Germline V gene lookup returns CDR1 GTSNPN and CDR2 SVGIG (reference sequence). Trimming removed 2 bases from V and 8 bases from J, with 15 bases in between.

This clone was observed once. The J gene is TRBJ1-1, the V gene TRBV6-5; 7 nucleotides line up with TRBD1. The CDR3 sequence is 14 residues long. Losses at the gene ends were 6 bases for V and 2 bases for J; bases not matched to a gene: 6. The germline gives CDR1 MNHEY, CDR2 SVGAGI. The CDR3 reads CASRPGQQNTEAFF. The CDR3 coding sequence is TGTGCCAGCAGACCGGGACAGCAAAACACTGAAGCTTTCTTT.

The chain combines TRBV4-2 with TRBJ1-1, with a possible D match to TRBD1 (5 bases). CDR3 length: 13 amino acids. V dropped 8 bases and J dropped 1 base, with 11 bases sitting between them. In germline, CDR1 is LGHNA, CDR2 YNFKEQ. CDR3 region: CASATGENTEAFF. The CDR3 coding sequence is TGTGCCAGCGCAACGGGGGAGAACACTGAAGCTTTCTTT.

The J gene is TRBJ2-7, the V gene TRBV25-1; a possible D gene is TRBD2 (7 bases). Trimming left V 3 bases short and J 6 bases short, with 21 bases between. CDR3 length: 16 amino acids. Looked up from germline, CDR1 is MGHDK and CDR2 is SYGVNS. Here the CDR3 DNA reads TGTGCCAGCAGTGAGGGTGCGGGGGCCTTCTTCGCCGAGCAGTACTTC. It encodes CASSEGAGAFFAEQYF.

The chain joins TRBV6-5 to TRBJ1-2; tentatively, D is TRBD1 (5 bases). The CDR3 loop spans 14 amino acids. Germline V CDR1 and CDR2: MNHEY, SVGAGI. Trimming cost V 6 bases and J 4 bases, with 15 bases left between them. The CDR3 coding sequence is TGTGCCAGCAGCAAGGCAGGGCTAGGCTATGGCTACACCTTC. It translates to CASSKAGLGYGYTF.

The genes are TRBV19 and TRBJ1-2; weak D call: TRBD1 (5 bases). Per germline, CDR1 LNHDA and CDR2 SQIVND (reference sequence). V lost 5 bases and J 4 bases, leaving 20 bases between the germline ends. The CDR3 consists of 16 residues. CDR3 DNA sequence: TGTGCCAGTAGTGGGTGGATGACGACCGGGGGCTATGGCTACACCTTC. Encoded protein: CASSGWMTTGGYGYTF.

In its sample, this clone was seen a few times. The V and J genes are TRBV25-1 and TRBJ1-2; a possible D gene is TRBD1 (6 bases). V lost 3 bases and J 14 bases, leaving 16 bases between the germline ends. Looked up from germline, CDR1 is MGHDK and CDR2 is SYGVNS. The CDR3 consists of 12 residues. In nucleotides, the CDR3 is TGTGCCAGCAGTGATCTGCCAGGGGCGCATACCTTC. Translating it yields CASSDLPGAHTF.

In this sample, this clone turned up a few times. In nucleotides, the CDR3 is TGTGCCAGCTCACCGACAGGCGACTATGGCTACACCTTC. Residues: CASSPTGDYGYTF. The rearrangement uses TRBV18 and TRBJ1-2, with TRBD1 as a possible D gene (6 bases). This CDR3 is 13 amino acids long. Germline V gives CDR1 KGHSH, CDR2 LQKENI. V was pared by 3 bases and J by 3 bases, with 8 bases between.

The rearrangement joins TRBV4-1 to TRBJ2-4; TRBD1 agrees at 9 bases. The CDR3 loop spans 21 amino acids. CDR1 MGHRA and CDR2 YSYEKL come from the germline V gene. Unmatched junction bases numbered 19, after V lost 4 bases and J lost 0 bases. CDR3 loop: CASSPSGGWDREEEAKNIQYF. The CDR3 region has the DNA TGCGCCAGCAGCCCATCAGGTGGATGGGACAGGGAAGAGGAAGCCAAAAACATTCAGTACTTC.